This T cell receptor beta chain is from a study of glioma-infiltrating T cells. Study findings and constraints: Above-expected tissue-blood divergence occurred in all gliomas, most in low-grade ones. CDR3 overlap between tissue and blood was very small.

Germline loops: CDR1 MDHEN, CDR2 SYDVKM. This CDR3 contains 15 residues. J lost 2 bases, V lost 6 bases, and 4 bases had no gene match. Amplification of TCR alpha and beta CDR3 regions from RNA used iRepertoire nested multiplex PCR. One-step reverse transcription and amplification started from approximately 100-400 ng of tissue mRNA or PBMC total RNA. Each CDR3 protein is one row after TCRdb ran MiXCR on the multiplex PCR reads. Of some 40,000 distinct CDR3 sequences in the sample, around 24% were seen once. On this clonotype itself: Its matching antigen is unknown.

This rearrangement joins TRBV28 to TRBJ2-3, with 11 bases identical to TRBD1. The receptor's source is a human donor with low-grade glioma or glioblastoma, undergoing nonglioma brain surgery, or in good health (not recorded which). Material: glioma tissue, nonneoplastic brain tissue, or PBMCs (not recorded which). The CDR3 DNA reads TGTGCCAGCAGGGGGACAGGGGGTTCCACAGATACGCAGTATTTT. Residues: CASRGTGGSTDTQYF.